The 14 T cell receptor beta chains given below trace back to one sample, sequenced in a study of blood T cell repertoires in COVID-19. The assay was immunoSEQ multiplex PCR, and TCRdb's table has in-frame clones only and misses some. The sample has some 110,000 clones, 65% to 80% seen once. The sample comprised peripheral blood. These receptors were taken from a man in his 70s with acute or convalescent COVID-19.

This chain joins TRBV14 and TRBJ1-1; D gene ambiguous. Trimming cost V 0 bases and J 5 bases, with 7 bases left between them. The CDR3 covers 13 residues. CDR1 and CDR2 (germline): SGHDN, FVKESK. As DNA, the CDR3 is TGTGCCAGCAGCCAAGACGGGGTGACTGAAGCTTTCTTT. Its translation is CASSQDGVTEAFF.

The gene calls are TRBV12-3 or TRBV12-4 and TRBJ1-4; no clear D. The CDR3 runs 13 residues. The germline V and J ends were trimmed by 5 bases and 9 bases, with 13 bases remaining between them. The CDR3 here is CASSLDTAQKLFF. CDR3 in DNA: TGTGCCAGCAGTCTCGATACAGCCCAAAAACTGTTTTTT.

The chain combines TRBV10-3 with TRBJ1-3; D possibly corresponds to TRBD1 (5 bases). Germline V gives CDR1 ENHRY, CDR2 SYGVKD. The CDR3 consists of 16 residues. V lost 3 bases, J lost 2 bases, and 14 bases lay in between. The CDR3 spells CAISDQVGGTGNTIYF. The CDR3, as DNA: TGTGCCATCAGTGACCAAGTCGGGGGGACTGGAAACACCATATATTTT.

V usage is TRBV5-4 and J usage is TRBJ2-5; TRBD1 might be the D (6 bases). The CDR3 sequence is 14 residues long. V lost 3 bases, J lost 2 bases, and 11 bases lay in between. CDR1 is SGHNT, CDR2 YYREEE, per germline (reference sequence). CDR3 residues: CASSSQGTQETQYF. As DNA, the CDR3 is TGTGCCAGCAGCTCACAGGGAACACAAGAGACCCAGTACTTC.

This clone was seen a handful of times. The chain employs TRBV6-5 and TRBJ2-7, with 8 bases fitting TRBD1. There are 14 residues in the CDR3. V dropped 8 bases and J dropped 0; count of bases not matched to a gene: 6. Germline assignment: CDR1 MNHEY and CDR2 SVGAGI. The CDR3 reads CASRDRGYSYEQYF. CDR3 bases: TGTGCCAGCCGCGACAGGGGATACTCCTACGAGCAGTACTTC.

The J gene is TRBJ2-5, the V gene TRBV5-6, with D maybe TRBD2 (5 bases). V shed 0 bases and J shed 4 bases, with 10 bases lying between them. This CDR3 comprises 14 residues. Germline CDR1 reads SGHDT; CDR2 reads YYEEEE. Here the CDR3 reads CASSLVGVRETQYF. CDR3 sequence (DNA): TGTGCCAGCAGCTTGGTCGGGGTAAGAGAGACCCAGTACTTC.

This chain links TRBV9 with TRBJ1-2, with 7 bases that match TRBD1. There are 19 residues in the CDR3. Germline loops: CDR1 SGDLS, CDR2 YYNGEE. After removal of 0 bases from V and 9 bases from J, the junction contained 23 bases not matched to a gene. For the CDR3, the DNA is TGTGCCAGCAGCGTAGAGGCGGGGCGGCAGGGGGTGCCCCGCGAAAGCTACACCTTC. It specifies CASSVEAGRQGVPRESYTF. Using reference TRBV9 and TRBJ1-2 for the parts outside the CDR3, the full variable domain is DSGVTQTPKHLITATGQRVTLRCSPRSGDLSVYWYQQSLDQGLQFLIQYYNGEERAKGNILERFSAQQFPDLHSELNLSSLELGDSALYFCASSVEAGRQGVPRESYTFGSGTRLTVV.

This rearrangement joins TRBV3-1 (or the pseudogene TRBV3-2) to TRBJ2-1; D ambiguous. Trimming removed 1 base at V and 0 bases at J, with 10 bases between. This CDR3 has 16 amino acids. Germline CDR1 reads LGHDT; CDR2 reads YNNKEL (reference sequence). This CDR3 is CASSQGLVSSYNEQFF. CDR3 nucleotide sequence: TGTGCCAGCAGCCAAGGCCTGGTTAGCTCCTACAATGAGCAGTTCTTC.

The J gene is TRBJ2-3, the V gene TRBV29-1; D is possibly TRBD2 (6 bases). The CDR3 totals 14 residues. The germline V gene has CDR1 SQVTM and CDR2 ANQGSEA. Between the trimmed V and J ends, which lost 6 bases and 2 bases, there was a span of 15 bases. The CDR3 nucleotides are TGCAGCGTCCCGTGGGGGGATCACACAGATACGCAGTATTTT. Translated: CSVPWGDHTDTQYF.

This chain joins TRBV4-3 and TRBJ1-2; the match to TRBD1 covers 7 bases. In germline, CDR1 is LGHNA, CDR2 YSLEER. The CDR3 loop spans 19 amino acids. Germline trimming cut 0 bases from V and 4 bases from J; bases unmatched to any gene: 17. CDR3 sequence (DNA): TGCGCCAGCAGCCAAGATTGGGGGCAGGGGGTTTTCCGGGCCTATGGCTACACCTTC. Its translation: CASSQDWGQGVFRAYGYTF.

CDR3 protein: CASRGSSYNSPLHF. Written as DNA, the CDR3 is TGTGCCAGCAGGGGGAGCTCCTATAATTCACCCCTCCACTTT. This chain joins TRBV27 and TRBJ1-6; D unclear. Germline V gene lookup returns CDR1 MNHEY and CDR2 SMNVEV (reference sequence). V dropped 6 bases and J dropped 0 bases, with 6 bases sitting between them. The CDR3 loop spans 14 amino acids.

The table lists this clone with a few counts. CDR3 region: CASSPAGQGGETQYF. The CDR3 DNA follows: TGTGCCAGCTCACCCGCGGGACAGGGTGGAGAGACCCAGTACTTC. V usage is TRBV18 and J usage is TRBJ2-5, with 9 bases that match TRBD1. Germline V lookup: CDR1 KGHSH, CDR2 LQKENI. Losses at the gene ends were 3 bases for V and 4 bases for J; bases not matched to a gene: 6. The CDR3 is made up of 15 amino acids. The full variable domain, its missing parts supplied by reference TRBV18 and TRBJ2-5, is NAGVMQNPRHLVRRRGQEARLRCSPMKGHSHVYWYRQLPEEGLKFMVYLQKENIIDESGMPKERFSAEFPKEGPSILRIQQVVRGDSAAYFCASSPAGQGGETQYFGPGTRLLVL.

The V and J genes are TRBV9 and TRBJ1-1; D not certain. The length of the CDR3 is 17 residues. V lost 0 bases to trimming and J lost 1 base, with 16 bases between them. The germline V gene encodes CDR1 SGDLS and CDR2 YYNGEE. The DNA of the CDR3 is TGTGCCAGCAGCGTAGAGCGGATCTTACCGGGGAACACTGAAGCTTTCTTT. This sequence encodes CASSVERILPGNTEAFF.

The chain links TRBV9 to TRBJ2-5; 9 positions match TRBD1. V dropped 3 bases and J dropped 3; count of bases not matched to a gene: 3. Germline assignment: CDR1 SGDLS and CDR2 YYNGEE. The CDR3 extends over 14 amino acids. The CDR3 DNA sequence: TGTGCCAGCAGCGAGGACAGGGGAGAAGAGACCCAGTACTTC. Protein sequence: CASSEDRGEETQYF. The entire variable domain, with the rest obtained from reference TRBV9 and TRBJ2-5, is as follows: DSGVTQTPKHLITATGQRVTLRCSPRSGDLSVYWYQQSLDQGLQFLIQYYNGEERAKGNILERFSAQQFPDLHSELNLSSLELGDSALYFCASSEDRGEETQYFGPGTRLLVL.